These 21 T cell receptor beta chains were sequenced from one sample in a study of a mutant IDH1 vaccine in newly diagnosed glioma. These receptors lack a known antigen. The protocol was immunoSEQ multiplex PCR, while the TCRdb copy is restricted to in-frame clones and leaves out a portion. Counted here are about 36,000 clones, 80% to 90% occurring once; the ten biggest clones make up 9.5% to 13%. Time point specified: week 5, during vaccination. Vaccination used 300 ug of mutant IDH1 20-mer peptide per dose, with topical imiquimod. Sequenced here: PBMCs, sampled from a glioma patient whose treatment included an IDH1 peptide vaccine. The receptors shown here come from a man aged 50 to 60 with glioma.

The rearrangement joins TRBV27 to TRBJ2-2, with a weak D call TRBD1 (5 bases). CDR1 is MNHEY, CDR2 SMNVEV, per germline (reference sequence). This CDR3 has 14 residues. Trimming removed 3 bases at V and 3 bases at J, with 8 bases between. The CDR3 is CASSFGRDTGELFF. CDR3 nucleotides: TGTGCCAGCAGTTTTGGCAGGGACACCGGGGAGCTGTTTTTT.

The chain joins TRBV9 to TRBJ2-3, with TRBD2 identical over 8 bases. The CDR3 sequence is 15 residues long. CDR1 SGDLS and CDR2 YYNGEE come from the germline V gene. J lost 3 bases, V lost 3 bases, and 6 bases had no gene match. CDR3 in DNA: TGTGCCAGCAGCGCCCGAGCGGGGGAGACAGATACGCAGTATTTT. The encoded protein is CASSARAGETDTQYF.

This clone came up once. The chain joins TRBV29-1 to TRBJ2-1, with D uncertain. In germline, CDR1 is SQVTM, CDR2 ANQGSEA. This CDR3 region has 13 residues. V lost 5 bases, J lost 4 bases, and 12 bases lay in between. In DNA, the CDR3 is TGCAGCGTTCTGCCAGAGATTTACAATGAGCAGTTCTTC. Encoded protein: CSVLPEIYNEQFF.

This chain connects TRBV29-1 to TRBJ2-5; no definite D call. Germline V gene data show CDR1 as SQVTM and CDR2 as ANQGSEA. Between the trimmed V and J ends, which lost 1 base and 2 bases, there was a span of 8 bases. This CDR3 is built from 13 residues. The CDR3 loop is CSVEGSSQETQYF. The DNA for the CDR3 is TGCAGCGTTGAAGGGTCTTCACAAGAGACCCAGTACTTC.

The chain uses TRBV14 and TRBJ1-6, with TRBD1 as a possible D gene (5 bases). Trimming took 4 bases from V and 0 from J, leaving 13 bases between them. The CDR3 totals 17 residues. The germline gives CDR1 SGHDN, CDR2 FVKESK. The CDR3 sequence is CASSRGGASSYNSPLHF. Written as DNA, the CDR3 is TGTGCCAGCAGCCGGGGAGGGGCAAGCTCCTATAATTCACCCCTCCACTTT.

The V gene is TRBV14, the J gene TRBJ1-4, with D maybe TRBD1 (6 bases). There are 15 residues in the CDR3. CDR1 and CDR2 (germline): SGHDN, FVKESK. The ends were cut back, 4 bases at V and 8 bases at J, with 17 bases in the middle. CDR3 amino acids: CASSPWGGVREKLFF. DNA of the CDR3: TGTGCCAGCAGCCCATGGGGGGGCGTTAGGGAAAAACTGTTTTTT.

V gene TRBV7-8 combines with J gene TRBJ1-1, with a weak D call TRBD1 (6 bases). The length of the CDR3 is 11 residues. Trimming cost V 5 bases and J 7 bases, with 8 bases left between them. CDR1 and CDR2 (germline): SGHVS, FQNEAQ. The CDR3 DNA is TGTGCCAGCAGCCAGGACAGTGAAGCTTTCTTT. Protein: CASSQDSEAFF.

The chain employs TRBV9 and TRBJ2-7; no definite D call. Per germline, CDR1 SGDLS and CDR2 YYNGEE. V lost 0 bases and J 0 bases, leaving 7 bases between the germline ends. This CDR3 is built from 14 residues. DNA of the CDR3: TGTGCCAGCAGCGTAGGAGGCCTCTCCTACGAGCAGTACTTC. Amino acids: CASSVGGLSYEQYF.

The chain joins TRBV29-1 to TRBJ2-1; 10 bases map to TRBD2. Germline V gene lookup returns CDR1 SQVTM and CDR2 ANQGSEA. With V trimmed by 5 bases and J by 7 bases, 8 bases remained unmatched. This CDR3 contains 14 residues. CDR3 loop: CSVPSGRAGNEQFF. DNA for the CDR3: TGCAGCGTTCCGAGCGGGAGGGCCGGGAATGAGCAGTTCTTC.

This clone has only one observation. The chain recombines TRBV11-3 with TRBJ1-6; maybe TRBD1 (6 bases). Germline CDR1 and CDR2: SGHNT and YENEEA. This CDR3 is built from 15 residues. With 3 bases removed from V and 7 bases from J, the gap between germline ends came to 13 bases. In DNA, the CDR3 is TGTGCCAGCAGCTTGAGGGGGGGCCGAAATTCACCCCTCCACTTT. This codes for CASSLRGGRNSPLHF.

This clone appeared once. The CDR3 is CASSRNRLSGELFF. In DNA, the CDR3 is TGTGCCAGCAGCCGAAATAGGTTATCCGGGGAGCTGTTTTTT. J is TRBJ2-2 and V is TRBV14, with unresolved D. V lost 4 bases, J lost 6 bases, and 12 bases lay in between. CDR3 length equals 14 residues. Germline CDR1 is SGHDN and CDR2 is FVKESK.

Here the CDR3 DNA reads TGTGCCACCCAGGGCCAGGGACATGGCTACACCTTC. Translation: CATQGQGHGYTF. The rearrangement uses TRBV10-3 and TRBJ1-2, with D possibly being TRBD1 (5 bases). This CDR3 has 12 amino acids. V lost 10 bases and J 6 bases, leaving 15 bases between the germline ends. CDR1 ENHRY and CDR2 SYGVKD come from the germline V gene.

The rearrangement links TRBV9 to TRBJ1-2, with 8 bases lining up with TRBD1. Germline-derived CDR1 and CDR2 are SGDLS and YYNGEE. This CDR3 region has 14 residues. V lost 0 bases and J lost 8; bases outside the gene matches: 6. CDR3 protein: CASSVDTGGGGYTF. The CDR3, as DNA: TGTGCCAGCAGCGTAGATACAGGGGGAGGCGGCTACACCTTC.

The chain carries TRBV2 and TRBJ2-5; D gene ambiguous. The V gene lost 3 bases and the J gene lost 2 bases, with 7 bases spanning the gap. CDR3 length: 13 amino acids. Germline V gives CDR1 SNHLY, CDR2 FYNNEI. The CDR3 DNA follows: TGTGCCAGCAGTGATACGGATCAAGAGACCCAGTACTTC. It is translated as CASSDTDQETQYF.

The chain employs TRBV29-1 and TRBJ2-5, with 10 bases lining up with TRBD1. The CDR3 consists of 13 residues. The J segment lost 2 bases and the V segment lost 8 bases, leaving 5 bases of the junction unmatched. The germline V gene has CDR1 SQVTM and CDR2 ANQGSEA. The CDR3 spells CSWGQGSQETQYF. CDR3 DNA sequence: TGCAGCTGGGGACAGGGGAGTCAAGAGACCCAGTACTTC. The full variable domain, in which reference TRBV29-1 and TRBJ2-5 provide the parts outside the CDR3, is SAVISQKPSRDICQRGTSLTIQCQVDSQVTMMFWYRQQPGQSLTLIATANQGSEATYESGFVIDKFPISRPNLTFSTLTVSNMSPEDSSIYLCSWGQGSQETQYFGPGTRLLVL.

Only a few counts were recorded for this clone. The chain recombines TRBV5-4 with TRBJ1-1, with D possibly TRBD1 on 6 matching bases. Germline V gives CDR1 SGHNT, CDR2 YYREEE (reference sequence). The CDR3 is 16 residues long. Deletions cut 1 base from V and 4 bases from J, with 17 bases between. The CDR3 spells CASSLSGARIGTEAFF. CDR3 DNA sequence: TGTGCCAGCAGCTTGTCAGGGGCGAGGATCGGCACTGAAGCTTTCTTT.

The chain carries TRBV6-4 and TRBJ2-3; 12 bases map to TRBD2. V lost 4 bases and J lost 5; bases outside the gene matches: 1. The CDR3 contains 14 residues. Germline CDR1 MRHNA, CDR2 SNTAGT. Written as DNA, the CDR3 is TGTGCCAGCAGTGGGGGACTAGCGGGAGATACGCAGTATTTT. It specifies CASSGGLAGDTQYF.

The CDR3 DNA reads TGTGCCAGTAGTATGGGGCAGACCCCCTACAATGAGCAGTTCTTC. It encodes CASSMGQTPYNEQFF. The V gene is TRBV19, the J gene TRBJ2-1; D might be TRBD1 (5 bases). CDR3 length: 15 residues. Germline V gene sequence: CDR1 LNHDA, CDR2 SQIVND (reference sequence). Trimming shortened V by 3 bases and J by 2 bases, and 11 bases separated the two germline ends.

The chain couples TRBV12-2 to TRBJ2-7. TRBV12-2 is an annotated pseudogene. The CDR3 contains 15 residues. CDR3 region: CASRLAGPSSYEQYF. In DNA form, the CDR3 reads TGTGCAAGTCGCTTAGCGGGACCCTCTTCCTACGAGCAGTACTTC.

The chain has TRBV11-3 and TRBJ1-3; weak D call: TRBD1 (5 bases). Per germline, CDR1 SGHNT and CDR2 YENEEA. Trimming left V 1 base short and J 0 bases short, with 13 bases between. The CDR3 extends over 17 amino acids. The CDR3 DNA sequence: TGTGCCAGCAGCTTAGCATCCGGGACGGTCTCTGGAAACACCATATATTTT. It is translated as CASSLASGTVSGNTIYF. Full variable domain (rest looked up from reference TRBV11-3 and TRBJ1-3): EAGVVQSPRYKIIEKKQPVAFWCNPISGHNTLYWYLQNLGQGPELLIRYENEEAVDDSQLPKDRFSAERLKGVDSTLKIQPAELGDSAVYLCASSLASGTVSGNTIYFGEGSWLTVV.

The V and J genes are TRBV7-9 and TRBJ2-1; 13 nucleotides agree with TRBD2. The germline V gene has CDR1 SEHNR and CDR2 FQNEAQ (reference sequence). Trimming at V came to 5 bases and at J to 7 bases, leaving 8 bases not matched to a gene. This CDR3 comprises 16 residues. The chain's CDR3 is CASSRPGLAGVNEQFF. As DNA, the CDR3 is TGTGCCAGCAGCCGGCCAGGACTAGCGGGAGTTAATGAGCAGTTCTTC.